A single sample is the source of the 6 T cell receptor beta chains below, sequenced in a study of T cells in Graves' hyperthyroidism and ophthalmopathy. RNA transcripts provided the source from which TCR beta CDR3 regions were amplified. Initially, a first-round RT-PCR of the TCR CDR3 employed the HTBI primer set. TCRdb re-derived calls from the multiplex PCR reads in MiXCR, one entry per CDR3 protein. The repertoire holds roughly 38,000 distinct CDR3 sequences, less than 50% seen once, with about 6% in the top ten. Sequencing was done on a sample of blood. The receptors shown here come from a woman aged 45 to 65 with Graves' hyperthyroidism that later progressed to Graves' ophthalmopathy.

By its share, this clonotype is medium-sized. The V gene is TRBV10-3, the J gene TRBJ2-7, with 7 bases that match TRBD1. Trimming took 0 bases from V and 5 from J; bases not matched to a gene: 7. The CDR3 runs 15 residues. Germline CDR1 ENHRY, CDR2 SYGVKD. CDR3 coding DNA: TGTGCCATCAGTGAGTCTGACAGGGTTGAGCACGAGCAGTACTTC. Amino acids: CAISESDRVEHEQYF.

At least ten counts were recorded for this clonotype. The V call is TRBV28, the J call TRBJ2-5; 15 bases match TRBD2. J lost 5 bases, V lost 5 bases, and 6 bases had no gene match. This CDR3 spans 16 amino acids. Germline V gives CDR1 MDHEN, CDR2 SYDVKM. The CDR3, as DNA: TGTGCCAGCAGTCCAGGGGGACTAGCGGGAGGTGAGACCCAGTACTTC. This encodes CASSPGGLAGGETQYF.

This clonotype was observed at least ten times. The V gene is TRBV28, the J gene TRBJ2-1; 9 nucleotides match TRBD2. Losses at the gene ends were 4 bases for V and 1 base for J; bases not matched to a gene: 5. Germline V CDR1 and CDR2: MDHEN, SYDVKM. The CDR3 contains 16 residues. CDR3 DNA sequence: TGTGCCAGCAGTTCCGCAGGACTAGCGTCCTACAATGAGCAGTTCTTC. It codes for CASSSAGLASYNEQFF.

CDR3 nucleotide sequence: TGTGCCAGCTCACTGTTCGCGACAGATAACTATGGCTACACCTTC. Translated: CASSLFATDNYGYTF. This rearrangement joins TRBV18 to TRBJ1-2; the D gene is possibly TRBD1 (5 bases). CDR1 KGHSH and CDR2 LQKENI come from the germline V gene. V lost 4 bases to trimming and J lost 1 base, with 13 bases between them. The CDR3 runs 15 residues.

J is TRBJ2-7 and V is TRBV20-1, with TRBD2 identical over 16 bases. The CDR3 consists of 15 residues. J was trimmed by 5 bases and V by 4 bases; bases with no gene match: 5. The germline CDR1 and CDR2 sequences are DFQATT and SNEGSKA (reference sequence). CDR3 sequence (DNA): TGCAGTGCTACGGGACTAGCGGGAGGGCCCCACGAGCAGTACTTC. Protein sequence: CSATGLAGGPHEQYF.

This clonotype was seen many times. The chain links TRBV7-3 to TRBJ2-6, with 7 bases matching TRBD1. Germline loops: CDR1 SGHTA, CDR2 FQGTGA. The CDR3 totals 17 residues. Trimming took 5 bases from V and 3 from J; bases not matched to a gene: 10. The CDR3: CASSKTGVLLGANVLTF. The CDR3 region has the DNA TGTGCCAGCAGCAAAACAGGGGTTCTGCTTGGGGCCAACGTCCTGACTTTC.